The 13 T cell receptor beta chains below all came from one sample that was sequenced in a study of shared clonotypes between healthy human individuals. Libraries were prepared by immunoSEQ multiplex PCR; TCRdb keeps only in-frame clonotypes and omits some of them. This sample carries around 1 million clones, more than 75% of them seen once, and the ten largest clones take about 1.5%. The sequenced sample consisted of memory CD4+ T cells sorted from blood. Subset denoted: CD45RA-negative fraction. These receptors were collected from a man younger than 35 in good health.

This clone has only one observation. The V gene is TRBV18, the J gene TRBJ2-7, with a possible D match to TRBD1 (5 bases). The CDR3 consists of 13 residues. Germline V CDR1 and CDR2: KGHSH, LQKENI. Trimming took 2 bases from V and 5 from J, leaving 10 bases between them. The CDR3 is CASSPTGLNEQYF. CDR3 bases: TGTGCCAGCTCACCAACAGGCTTGAACGAGCAGTACTTC.

The V and J genes are TRBV2 and TRBJ2-7, with 9 bases lining up with TRBD1. The CDR3 spans 14 residues. CDR1 and CDR2 (germline): SNHLY, FYNNEI. Unmatched junction bases numbered 6, after V lost 4 bases and J lost 5 bases. The CDR3 DNA is TGTGCCAGCAGTGTACAACGGACAGGGGACGAGCAGTACTTC. It yields the protein CASSVQRTGDEQYF. Full variable domain (outside the CDR3, taken from reference TRBV2 and TRBJ2-7): EPEVTQTPSHQVTQMGQEVILRCVPISNHLYFYWYRQILGQKVEFLVSFYNNEISEKSEIFDDQFSVERPDGSNFTLKIRSTKLEDSAMYFCASSVQRTGDEQYFGPGTRLTVT.

This clone was picked up a small number of times. The chain joins TRBV6-1 to TRBJ2-5; either TRBD1 or TRBD2 may fit D (5 bases each). The V end lost 8 bases, the J end lost 4 bases, and 11 bases lay between the germline ends. The CDR3 contains 12 residues. Germline values: CDR1 MNHNS, CDR2 SASEGT. CDR3 sequence reads: CASGDDVETQYF. The CDR3 region has the DNA TGTGCCAGCGGGGACGACGTAGAGACCCAGTACTTC.

The chain couples TRBV28 to TRBJ2-5, with 7 bases matching TRBD1. CDR1 and CDR2 (germline): MDHEN, SYDVKM. V was clipped by 5 bases and J by 5 bases; unmatched bases: 14. CDR3 length: 16 amino acids. CDR3 nucleotides: TGTGCCAGCAGTATCGGGACAGTGCAGTTGGGGGAGACCCAGTACTTC. Protein: CASSIGTVQLGETQYF.

This clone was seen a few times. This sequence joins TRBV2 and TRBJ2-7, with TRBD2 as a possible D gene (5 bases). The germline V and J ends were trimmed by 1 base and 5 bases, with 12 bases remaining between them. Germline V lookup: CDR1 SNHLY, CDR2 FYNNEI. This CDR3 has 14 amino acids. The CDR3 DNA follows: TGTGCCAGCAGTGAAGGGAAGGGAGTCGACGAGCAGTACTTC. It codes for CASSEGKGVDEQYF. The full variable domain, with the rest looked up from reference TRBV2 and TRBJ2-7, is EPEVTQTPSHQVTQMGQEVILRCVPISNHLYFYWYRQILGQKVEFLVSFYNNEISEKSEIFDDQFSVERPDGSNFTLKIRSTKLEDSAMYFCASSEGKGVDEQYFGPGTRLTVT.

This sequence joins TRBV19 and TRBJ2-3, with D unclear. This CDR3 region has 13 residues. Trimming pared 0 bases from V and 7 bases from J, leaving 8 bases between. The V gene's germline CDR1 is LNHDA and CDR2 SQIVND (reference sequence). The CDR3 DNA reads TGTGCCAGTAGTATAGATTCTCCTTATACGCAGTATTTT. It translates to CASSIDSPYTQYF.

The chain is built from TRBV6-1 and TRBJ2-7; TRBD1 matches at 10 bases. The CDR3 runs 14 residues. Unmatched junction bases numbered 8, after V lost 8 bases and J lost 4 bases. Germline CDR1 and CDR2: MNHNS and SASEGT. The CDR3 coding sequence is TGTGCCAGCCTCACCCAGGACAGGGGGTACGAGCAGTACTTC. As protein: CASLTQDRGYEQYF.

V and J are TRBV2 and TRBJ2-5; D may be TRBD1 or TRBD2 (5 bases each). Germline V gene data show CDR1 as SNHLY and CDR2 as FYNNEI. This CDR3 is built from 13 residues. V was shortened by 6 bases and J by 1 base, with 9 bases between the two germline ends. The CDR3 bases are TGTGCCAGCAGGGGGGACGGCCAAGAGACCCAGTACTTC. Protein product: CASRGDGQETQYF.

J is TRBJ1-6 and V is TRBV6-5; 11 positions agree with TRBD1. The CDR3 covers 13 residues. Unmatched junction bases numbered 5, after V lost 6 bases and J lost 13 bases. CDR1 is MNHEY, CDR2 SVGAGI, per germline. The CDR3 sequence: CASSRGQGAPLHF. The CDR3 bases are TGTGCCAGCAGCCGAGGACAGGGGGCCCCCCTCCACTTT.

The chain joins TRBV6-1 to TRBJ2-7; possibly TRBD1 for D (5 bases). Trimming stripped 7 bases from V and 0 bases from J, with 13 bases between. The CDR3 length is 14 residues. The germline V gene encodes CDR1 MNHNS and CDR2 SASEGT. CDR3: CASKKDTVSYEQYF. CDR3 DNA: TGTGCCAGCAAAAAGGACACTGTCTCCTACGAGCAGTACTTC.

V is TRBV5-1 and J is TRBJ1-2; 9 positions agree with TRBD1. The ends lost 4 bases at V and 4 bases at J; junction bases unmatched: 11. Germline CDR1 SGHRS, CDR2 YFSETQ. The CDR3 length is 16 residues. CDR3 sequence: CASSINPGQGSYGYTF. The CDR3, as DNA: TGCGCCAGCAGCATAAACCCGGGACAGGGAAGCTATGGCTACACCTTC.

This chain uses TRBV30 with TRBJ1-2, with D perhaps TRBD1 (6 bases). Germline V gives CDR1 GTSNPN, CDR2 SVGIG (reference sequence). V shed 0 bases and J shed 10 bases, with 18 bases lying between them. The CDR3 extends over 14 amino acids. In nucleotides, the CDR3 is TGTGCCTGGAGTGTACTATCGGGGCAGGGGCACTACACCTTC. Residues: CAWSVLSGQGHYTF.

The CDR3 nucleotides read TGTGCCAGCAGCTTCCTGACCCTCGGACAGAGTAATTCACCCCTCCACTTT. This translates into CASSFLTLGQSNSPLHF. This sequence joins TRBV11-2 and TRBJ1-6; maybe TRBD1 (6 bases). This CDR3 has 17 amino acids. Trimming removed 3 bases from V and 6 bases from J, with 18 bases in between. Germline CDR1 SGHAT, CDR2 FQNNGV.